This T cell receptor beta chain was captured by sequencing in a study of cytomegalovirus exposure and HLA in healthy donors. V was shortened by 1 base and J by 0 bases, with 10 bases between the two germline ends. The germline gives CDR1 SGHDN, CDR2 FVKESK. The CDR3 is made up of 16 amino acids. The PCR made use of 60 Vbeta and 13 Jbeta primers. Clones were read by immunoSEQ multiplex PCR, and TCRdb kept only the in-frame ones, dropping some. The table has about 140,000 clones, about four fifths seen once. The sample was PBMCs. The clonotype originates from a man aged 18 to 30 in good health and CMV-seropositive. The chain links TRBV14 to TRBJ1-3; weak D call: TRBD1 (6 bases). The CDR3 spells CASSQGKGDSGNTIYF. The CDR3 region has the DNA TGTGCCAGCAGCCAAGGGAAGGGGGACTCTGGAAACACCATATATTTT.